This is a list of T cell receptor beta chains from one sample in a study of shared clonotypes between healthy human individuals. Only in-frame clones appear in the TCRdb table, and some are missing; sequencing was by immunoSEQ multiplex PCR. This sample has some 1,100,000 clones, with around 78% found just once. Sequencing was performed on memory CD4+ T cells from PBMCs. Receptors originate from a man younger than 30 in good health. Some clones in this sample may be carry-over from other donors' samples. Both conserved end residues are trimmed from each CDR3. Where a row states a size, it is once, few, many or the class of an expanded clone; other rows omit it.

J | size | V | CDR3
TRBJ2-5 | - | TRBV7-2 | ASSQVGETQY
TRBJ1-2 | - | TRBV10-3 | ATPGTGGGGYT
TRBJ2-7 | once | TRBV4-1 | ASSHGGEQY
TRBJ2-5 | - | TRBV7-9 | ASSLWLAGEETQY
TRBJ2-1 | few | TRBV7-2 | ASSSRGVSSYNEQF
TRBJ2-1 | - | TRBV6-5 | ASRGWTSGNEQF
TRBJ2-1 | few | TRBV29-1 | SVTSVSGRNDEQF
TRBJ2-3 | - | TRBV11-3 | ASESRGADTQY
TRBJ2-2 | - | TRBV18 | ASSPDRGLNTGELF
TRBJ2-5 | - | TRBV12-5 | ASGGAGIETQY
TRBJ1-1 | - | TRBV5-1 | ASSPGNTEAF
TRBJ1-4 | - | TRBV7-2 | ASSPRGSDNEKLF
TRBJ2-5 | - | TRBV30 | AWSVTHAGTQY
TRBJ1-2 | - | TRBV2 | ASSGTGNYGYT
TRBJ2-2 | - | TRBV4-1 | ASTGGRARELF
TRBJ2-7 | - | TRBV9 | ASSVAGSTLYEQY
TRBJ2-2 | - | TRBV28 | ASSPFLGKANTGELF
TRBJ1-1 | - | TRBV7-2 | ASSSSARSAEAF
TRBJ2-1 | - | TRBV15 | ATKSREQVSYNEQF
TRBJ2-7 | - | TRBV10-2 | ASSESMASGRYEQY
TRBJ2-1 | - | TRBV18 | ASSPTRQATYNEQF
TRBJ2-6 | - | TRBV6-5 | ASSYTLTRANVLT